This is a list of T cell receptor beta chains from one sample in a study of somatic mutations in cytotoxic T cells in rheumatoid arthritis. The protocol was immunoSEQ multiplex PCR, while the TCRdb copy is restricted to in-frame clones and leaves out a portion. Among about 11,000 clones, roughly 74% were seen once, and the ten largest hold more than 9%. Sequencing was done on a sample of CD8+ T cells sorted from blood. The receptor set was obtained from a woman aged 40-49 years in good health. Both conserved end residues are part of each CDR3. A D gene is named only where the DNA matches it firmly. Where a row states a size, it is once, few, many or the class of an expanded clone; other rows omit it.

clone_size	j_call	d_call	v_call	cdr3_nt	cdr3_aa
-	TRBJ2-4	-	TRBV27	TGTGCCAGCAGTTTATCATATTTTGAGGGGAGGGGGAACATTCAGTACTTC	CASSLSYFEGRGNIQYF
-	TRBJ1-4	TRBD1	TRBV6-1	TGTGCCAGCGGCCACAGGGGAGGGCTGTTTTTT	CASGHRGGLFF
-	TRBJ1-1	TRBD1	TRBV27	TGTGCCAGTGGAGGGACAGGGAGTTGGAACACTGAAGCTTTCTTT	CASGGTGSWNTEAFF
-	TRBJ1-1	TRBD1	TRBV7-3	TGTGCCAGCAGCCCCTCCATAGGGACAGGGGAAGCTTTCTTT	CASSPSIGTGEAFF
-	TRBJ2-1	-	TRBV7-9	TGTGCCAGCAGCTTAGGGTATTTGGTCGGCGGGCCCCCTCGGCAGTTCTTC	CASSLGYLVGGPPRQFF
few	TRBJ2-7	TRBD1	TRBV7-8	TGTGCCAGCAGCCCTACCACCCGACAGGGTGGCTACGAGCAGTACTTC	CASSPTTRQGGYEQYF
-	TRBJ2-3	-	TRBV6-4	TGTGCCAGCAGTGATTCTGTGGGATCCGGAGCAGATACGCAGTATTTT	CASSDSVGSGADTQYF
-	TRBJ2-2	-	TRBV29-1	TGCAGCGTTCCCGGGATCACCGGGGAGCTGTTTTTT	CSVPGITGELFF
-	TRBJ1-2	-	TRBV5-1	TGCGCCAGCAGCCACTACAGTGAAGGACTCTATGGCTACACCTTC	CASSHYSEGLYGYTF
-	TRBJ2-5	-	TRBV28	TGTGCCAGCAGTTCGGCCGGGGGCAAAGAGACCCAGTACTTC	CASSSAGGKETQYF